The clone carrying this T cell receptor (beta chain) occurred once. This entry belongs to a study of T cell responses to AZD1222 COVID-19 vaccine. Deletions cut 7 bases from V and 0 bases from J, with 8 bases between. Germline CDR1 is MNHEY and CDR2 is SMNVEV (reference sequence). This CDR3 contains 13 residues. Some clones are missing from TCRdb's copy, which holds only in-frame ones; the method was immunoSEQ multiplex PCR. Counted here are roughly 120,000 clones, over 75% occurring once; the ten biggest clones make up more than 3%. Material: peripheral blood, obtained on day 0 of AZD1222 vaccination. This chain joins TRBV27 and TRBJ2-3; a weak D match, TRBD1 (5 bases). This receptor was obtained from an adult in good health. For the CDR3, the DNA is TGTGCCAGCAAAGACAGTAGCACAGATACGCAGTATTTT. Translating gives CASKDSSTDTQYF.